This note documents a single T cell receptor (beta chain) sequence. These data belong to a study of CD8 T cells in ankylosing spondylitis. V was cut by 5 bases and J by 5 bases, with 20 bases left in between. The CDR3 is 16 amino acids. Per germline, CDR1 SGHNT and CDR2 YENEEA. TCRdb itself ran the 5' RACE reads through MiXCR, one entry per CDR3 protein. Among roughly 140,000 distinct CDR3 sequences listed, roughly 44% were seen once. This TCR came from a male donor with ankylosing spondylitis. The chain employs TRBV11-3 and TRBJ2-3; perhaps TRBD2 as D (6 bases). Sequencing was carried out using synovial fluid, either unsorted or a sorted T cell fraction (not recorded which). The chain's CDR3 is CASSPLSSGVRDTQYF. CDR3 sequence (DNA): TGTGCCAGCAGCCCCCTCTCGTCGGGGGTGAGAGATACGCAGTATTTT.